This T cell receptor (delta chain) stems from a study of gamma-delta T cells after stem cell transplantation. Germline loops: CDR1 GEAIGNYY, CDR2 EKD. V was clipped by 0 bases and J by 4 bases; unmatched bases: 8. The CDR3 runs 16 residues. This clone is medium-sized in the sample. TCRdb re-called the RT-PCR reads via CATT. The sample contains approximately 1,500 delta-chain clones, approximately 25% of which appear only once. Sequenced input: gamma-delta T cells. The gene calls are TRDV2 and TRDJ1; 9 bases align to TRDD3. The TCR was taken from a human donor. It is not recorded whose cells these are; they may come from a transplant donor. As DNA, the CDR3 is TGTGCCTGTGACACCGCGGGGATACGATTGGGCGATAAACTCATCTTT. Residues: CACDTAGIRLGDKLIF.